The present T cell receptor (beta chain) was sequenced within a study of radiation and T cells in renal cell carcinoma. General observations from the study: In blood, top tumor clones expanded by 2 weeks, shrinking by 4.

Profiled with immunoSEQ multiplex PCR; TCRdb holds only in-frame clones, not every one. The table has about 140,000 clones, 75% to 90% seen once. This CDR3 spans 14 amino acids. V trimming: 5 bases; J trimming: 11 bases; junction bases outside the gene matches: 11. Germline V gene lookup returns CDR1 LNHDA and CDR2 SQIVND (reference sequence). As regards this clone: The antigen remains undetermined.

Time point in this sample: baseline pretreatment blood. The sample's treatment: 15 Gy SBRT to primary tumor, nephrectomy 4 weeks later. Radiation-treated patients gave blood at baseline, week 2 and week 4. The sequencing here drew on blood, taken from a patient whose treatment included radiotherapy and nephrectomy. The origin of this receptor is a woman aged 45-65 years with renal cell carcinoma. J is TRBJ1-1 and V is TRBV19, with TRBD1 identical over 10 bases. The CDR3 nucleotides read TGTGCCAGTAGTCCGACAGGGGGCGCGGAATCGGCTTTCTTT. Amino acids: CASSPTGGAESAFF. The full variable domain, with the rest looked up from reference TRBV19 and TRBJ1-1, is DGGITQSPKYLFRKEGQNVTLSCEQNLNHDAMYWYRQDPGQGLRLIYYSQIVNDFQKGDIAEGYSVSREKKESFPLTVTSAQKNPTAFYLCASSPTGGAESAFFGQGTRLTVV.